Listed below are T cell receptor beta chains from one sample, sequenced in a study of cytotoxic CD8 clonotypes in ibrutinib-treated CLL. Assay: immunoSEQ multiplex PCR; the TCRdb copy retains only in-frame clones and omits some. Of 250,000 to 350,000 clones listed, roughly three quarters are singletons. The source was PBMCs, collected at disease progression, from a patient treated with ibrutinib. These receptors were obtained from a human donor with chronic lymphocytic leukemia. CDR3s include the opening cysteine and the closing phenylalanine or tryptophan. Fields, in order: CDR3 length, D gene, J gene, clone size, V gene, CDR3 DNA, CDR3 protein. The D gene is left open where the match is weak. Clone size is stated in some rows and not others, as once, few, many or a class when expanded.

15,TRBD1,TRBJ2-7,-,TRBV11-3,TGTGCCAGCAGCCCGACAGGGGCCCCTACTCACGAGCAGTACTTC,CASSPTGAPTHEQYF
16,-,TRBJ1-4,few,TRBV18,TGTGCCAGCTCACAAATACAGGGTTTGGCTAATGAAAAACTGTTTTTT,CASSQIQGLANEKLFF
11,-,TRBJ2-7,-,TRBV20-1,TGCAGTGCTACCCCCCCCTACGAGCAGTACTTC,CSATPPYEQYF
13,-,TRBJ2-5,-,TRBV9,TGTGCCAGCAGCGTCGACTTCGCCGAGACCCAGTACTTC,CASSVDFAETQYF
15,TRBD1,TRBJ2-5,-,TRBV7-9,TGTGCCAGCAGCTTAGCAGGGACAGGGGTCGGGACCCAGTACTTC,CASSLAGTGVGTQYF
15,TRBD1,TRBJ2-1,-,TRBV5-4,TGTGCCAGCAGCGTTTATCGGGACAGGGTCCCTGAGCAGTTCTTC,CASSVYRDRVPEQFF
12,-,TRBJ2-3,-,TRBV28,TGTGCCAGCAGCTCGGAACTAGATACGCAGTATTTT,CASSSELDTQYF
17,-,TRBJ2-1,-,TRBV4-3,TGCGCCAGCAGCCAAGGTCAATTGGTTTACTCCTACAATGAGCAGTTCTTC,CASSQGQLVYSYNEQFF
13,TRBD1,TRBJ1-2,-,TRBV27,TGTGCCAGCAGTTGGTCGACAGGGGGTCGCTACACCTTC,CASSWSTGGRYTF
16,-,TRBJ1-1,-,TRBV28,TGTGCCAGCAGTTTATTCTCCCCACTGGGTGCCACTGAAGCTTTCTTT,CASSLFSPLGATEAFF
11,-,TRBJ2-7,few,TRBV7-2,TGTGCCAGCAGCACAAGAGGAGAGCAGTACTTC,CASSTRGEQYF
15,-,TRBJ1-4,-,TRBV11-2,TGTGCCAGCAGCTTGGGAAGAAACCCAAGAGAAAAACTGTTTTTT,CASSLGRNPREKLFF
15,-,TRBJ1-5,-,TRBV4-1,TGCGCCAGCAGCCAGAGTCAGTTTCAGAGTCAGCCCCAGCATTTT,CASSQSQFQSQPQHF
13,-,TRBJ2-1,-,TRBV27,TGTGCCAGCAGTCCCAGGGCGCACAATGAGCAGTTCTTC,CASSPRAHNEQFF
15,-,TRBJ1-5,-,TRBV7-8,TGTGCCAGCAGCTCAGGGTGGACGGGCAATCAGCCCCAGCATTTT,CASSSGWTGNQPQHF
14,TRBD2,TRBJ2-3,-,TRBV9,TGTGCCAGCAGCGTGGCTAGCGGGAGAGATACGCAGTATTTT,CASSVASGRDTQYF